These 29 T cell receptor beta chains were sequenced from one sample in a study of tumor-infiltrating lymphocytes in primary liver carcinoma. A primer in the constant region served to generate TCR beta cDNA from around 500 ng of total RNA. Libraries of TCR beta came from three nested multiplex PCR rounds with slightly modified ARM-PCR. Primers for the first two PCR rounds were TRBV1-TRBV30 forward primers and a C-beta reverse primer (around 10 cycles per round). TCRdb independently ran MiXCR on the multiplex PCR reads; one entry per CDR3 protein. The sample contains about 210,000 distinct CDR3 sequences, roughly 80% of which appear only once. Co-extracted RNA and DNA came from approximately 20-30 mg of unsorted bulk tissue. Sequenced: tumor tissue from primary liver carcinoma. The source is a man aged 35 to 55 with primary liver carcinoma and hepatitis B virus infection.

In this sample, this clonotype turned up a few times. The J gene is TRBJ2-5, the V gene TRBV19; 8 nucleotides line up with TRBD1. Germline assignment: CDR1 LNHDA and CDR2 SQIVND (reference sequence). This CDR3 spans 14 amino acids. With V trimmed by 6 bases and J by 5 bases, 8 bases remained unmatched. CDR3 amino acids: CASSGDRGLETQYF. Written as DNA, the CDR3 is TGTGCCAGTAGCGGTGACAGGGGTTTGGAGACCCAGTACTTC.

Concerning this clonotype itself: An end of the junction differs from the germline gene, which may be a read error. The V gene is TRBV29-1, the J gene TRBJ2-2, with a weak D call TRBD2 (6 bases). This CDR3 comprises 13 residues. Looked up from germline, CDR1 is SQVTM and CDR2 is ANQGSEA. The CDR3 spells CSVWGRRTGGLFF. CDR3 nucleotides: TGCAGCGTTTGGGGGAGGCGGACCGGGGGGCTGTTTTTT.

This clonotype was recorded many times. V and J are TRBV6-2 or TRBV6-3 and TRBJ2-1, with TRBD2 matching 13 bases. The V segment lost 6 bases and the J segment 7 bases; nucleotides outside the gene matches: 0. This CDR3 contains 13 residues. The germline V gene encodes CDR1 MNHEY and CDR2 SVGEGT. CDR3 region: CASRTSGRNEQFF. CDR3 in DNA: TGTGCCAGCAGGACTAGCGGGAGGAATGAGCAGTTCTTC.

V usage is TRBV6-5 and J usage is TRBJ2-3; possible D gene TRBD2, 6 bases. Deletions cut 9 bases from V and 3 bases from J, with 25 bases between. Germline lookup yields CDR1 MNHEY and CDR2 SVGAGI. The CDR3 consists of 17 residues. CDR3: CASSSLPLSGWTDTQYF. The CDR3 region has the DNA TGTGCCAGTAGCTCACTCCCCCTAAGCGGGTGGACAGATACGCAGTATTTT.

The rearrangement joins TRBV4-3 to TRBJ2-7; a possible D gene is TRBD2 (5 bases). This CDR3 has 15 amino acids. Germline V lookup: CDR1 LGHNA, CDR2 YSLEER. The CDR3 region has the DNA TGCGTCAGTAGCCAAGAGTACGGGAATAACTACGAGCAGTACTTC. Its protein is CVSSQEYGNNYEQYF.

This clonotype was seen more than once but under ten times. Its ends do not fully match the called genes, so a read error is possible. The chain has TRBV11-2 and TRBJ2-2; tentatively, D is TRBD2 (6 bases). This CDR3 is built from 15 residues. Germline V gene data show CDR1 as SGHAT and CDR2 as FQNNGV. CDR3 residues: CASNHVRGRTGEMFF. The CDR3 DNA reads TGTGCCAGCAACCATGTCCGGGGGAGGACCGGGGAGATGTTTTTT.

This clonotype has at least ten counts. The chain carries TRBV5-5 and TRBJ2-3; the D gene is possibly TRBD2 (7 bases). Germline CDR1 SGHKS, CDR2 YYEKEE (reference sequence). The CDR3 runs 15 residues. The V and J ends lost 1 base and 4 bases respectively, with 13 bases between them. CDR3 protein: CASSLTGGHPDTQYF. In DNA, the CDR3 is TGTGCCAGCAGCTTGACCGGGGGGCACCCAGATACGCAGTATTTT.

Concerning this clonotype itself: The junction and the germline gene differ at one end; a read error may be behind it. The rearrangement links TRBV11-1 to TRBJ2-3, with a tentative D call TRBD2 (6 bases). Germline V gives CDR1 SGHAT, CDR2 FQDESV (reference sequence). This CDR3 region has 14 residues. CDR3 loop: CASSFGTSTDTHFF. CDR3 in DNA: TGTGCTAGCAGCTTCGGAACTAGCACAGATACGCACTTTTTT. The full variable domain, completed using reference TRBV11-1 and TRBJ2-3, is EAEVAQSPRYKITEKSQAVAFWCDPISGHATLYWYRQILGQGPELLVQFQDESVVDDSQLPKDRFSAERLKGVDSTLKIQPAELGDSAMYLCASSFGTSTDTHFFGPGTRLTVL.

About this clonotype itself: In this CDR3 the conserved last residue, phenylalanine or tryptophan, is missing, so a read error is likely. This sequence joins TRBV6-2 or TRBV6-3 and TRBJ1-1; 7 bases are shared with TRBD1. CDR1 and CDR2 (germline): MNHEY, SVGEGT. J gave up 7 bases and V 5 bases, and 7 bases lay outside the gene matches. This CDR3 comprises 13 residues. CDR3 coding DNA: TGTGCCAGCAGTCGACAGGGTTACAATGAAGCTTTCTAT. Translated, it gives CASSRQGYNEAFY.

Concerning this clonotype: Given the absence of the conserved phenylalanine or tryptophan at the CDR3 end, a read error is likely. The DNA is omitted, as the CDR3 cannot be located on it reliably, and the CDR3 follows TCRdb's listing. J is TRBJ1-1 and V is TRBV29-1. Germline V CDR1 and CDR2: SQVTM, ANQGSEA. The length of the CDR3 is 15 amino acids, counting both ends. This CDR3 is CSASGGWAMNTEASL.

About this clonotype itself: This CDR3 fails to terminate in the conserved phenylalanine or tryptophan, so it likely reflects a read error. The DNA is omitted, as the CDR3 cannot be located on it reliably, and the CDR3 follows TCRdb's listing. The CDR3 sequence: CVSSSDLNEQLL. J is TRBJ2-1 and V is TRBV5-5. CDR1 SGHKS and CDR2 YYEKEE come from the germline V gene (reference sequence). The CDR3 is 12 residues long, ends included.

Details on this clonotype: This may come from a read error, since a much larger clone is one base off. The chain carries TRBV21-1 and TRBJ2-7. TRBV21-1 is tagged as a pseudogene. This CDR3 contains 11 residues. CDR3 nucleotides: TGTGCCAGCAACCTAACCTACGAGCAGTGCTTC. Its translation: CASNLTYEQCF.

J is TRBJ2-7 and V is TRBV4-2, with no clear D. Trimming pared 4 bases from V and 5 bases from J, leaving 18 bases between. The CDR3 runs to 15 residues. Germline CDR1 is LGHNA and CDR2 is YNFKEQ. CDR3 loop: CASSPGSEGLDEQYF. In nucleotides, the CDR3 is TGTGCCAGCAGCCCAGGCTCAGAAGGTCTTGACGAGCAGTACTTC.

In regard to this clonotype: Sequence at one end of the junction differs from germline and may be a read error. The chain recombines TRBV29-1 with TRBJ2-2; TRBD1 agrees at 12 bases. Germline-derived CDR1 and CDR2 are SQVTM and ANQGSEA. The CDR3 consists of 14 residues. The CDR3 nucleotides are TGCAGCCTTGAGGGACAGGGGGCGCCCTGGGAGCTGTTTTTT. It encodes CSLEGQGAPWELFF.

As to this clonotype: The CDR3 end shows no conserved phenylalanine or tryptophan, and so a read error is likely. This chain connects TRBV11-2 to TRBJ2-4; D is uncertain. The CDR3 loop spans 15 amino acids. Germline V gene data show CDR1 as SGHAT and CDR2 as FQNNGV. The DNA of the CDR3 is TGTGACAGCACCACTTCGGCGGTAGTCAAAAACATTCAGTACTTA. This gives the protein CDSTTSAVVKNIQYL.

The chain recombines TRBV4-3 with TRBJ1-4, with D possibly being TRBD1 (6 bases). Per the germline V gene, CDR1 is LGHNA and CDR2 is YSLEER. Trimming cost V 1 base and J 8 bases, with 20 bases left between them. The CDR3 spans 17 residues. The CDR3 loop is CASSQGHAGGGFEKLFF. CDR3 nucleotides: TGCGCCAGCAGCCAAGGCCACGCGGGGGGCGGGTTCGAAAAACTGTTTTTT.

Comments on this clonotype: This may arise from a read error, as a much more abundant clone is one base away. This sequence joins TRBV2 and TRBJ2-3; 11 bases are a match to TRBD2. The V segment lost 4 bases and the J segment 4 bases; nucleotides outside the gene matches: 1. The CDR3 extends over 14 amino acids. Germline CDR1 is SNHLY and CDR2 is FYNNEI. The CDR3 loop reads CASSALAGADTQYF. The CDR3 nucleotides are TGTGCCAGCAGTGCACTAGCGGGAGCAGATACGCAGTATTTT.

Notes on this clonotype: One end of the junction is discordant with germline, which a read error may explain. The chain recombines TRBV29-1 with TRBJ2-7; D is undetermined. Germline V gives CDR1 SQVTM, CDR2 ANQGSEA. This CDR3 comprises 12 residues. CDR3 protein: CSADCGNHEQYF. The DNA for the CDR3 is TGCAGCGCGGATTGCGGTAATCACGAACAGTACTTC.

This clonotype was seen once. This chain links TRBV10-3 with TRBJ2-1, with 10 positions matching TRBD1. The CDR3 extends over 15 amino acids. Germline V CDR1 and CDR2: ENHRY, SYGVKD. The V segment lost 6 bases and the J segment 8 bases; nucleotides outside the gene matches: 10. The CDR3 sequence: CAIRTGTGAYDEQFF. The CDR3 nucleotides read TGTGCCATCAGAACCGGGACAGGGGCATACGATGAGCAGTTCTTC.

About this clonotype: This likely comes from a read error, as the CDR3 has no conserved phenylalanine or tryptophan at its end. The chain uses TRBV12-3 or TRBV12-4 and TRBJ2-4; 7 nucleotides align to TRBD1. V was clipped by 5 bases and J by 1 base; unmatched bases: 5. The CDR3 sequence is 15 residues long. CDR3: CASSILQGAKNIQYL. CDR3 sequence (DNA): TGTGCCAGCAGTATATTACAGGGGGCCAAAAACATTCAGTACTTA.

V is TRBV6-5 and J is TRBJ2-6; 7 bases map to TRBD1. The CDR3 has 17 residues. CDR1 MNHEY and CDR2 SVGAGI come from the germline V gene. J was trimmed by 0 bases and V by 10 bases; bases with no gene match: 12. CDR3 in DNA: TGTGCCACCAATTCCCGGACAGGCAGCTCTGGGGCCAACGTCCTGACTTTC. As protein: CATNSRTGSSGANVLTF.

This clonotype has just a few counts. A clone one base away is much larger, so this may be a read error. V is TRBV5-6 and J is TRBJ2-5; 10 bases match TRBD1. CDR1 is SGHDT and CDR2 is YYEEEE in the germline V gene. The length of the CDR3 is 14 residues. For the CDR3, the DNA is TGTGTCAGCAGCTTGCGGACAGGGGGAGAGACCCAGTACTTC. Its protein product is CVSSLRTGGETQYF.

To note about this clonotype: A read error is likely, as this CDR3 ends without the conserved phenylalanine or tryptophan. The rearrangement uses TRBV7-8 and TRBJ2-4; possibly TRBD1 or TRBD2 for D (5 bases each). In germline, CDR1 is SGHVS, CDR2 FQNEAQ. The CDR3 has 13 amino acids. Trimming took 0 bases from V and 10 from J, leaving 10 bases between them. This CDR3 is CASSLAGEKIQYS. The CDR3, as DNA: TGTGCCAGCAGCTTAGCGGGGGAGAAAATTCAGTACTCC.

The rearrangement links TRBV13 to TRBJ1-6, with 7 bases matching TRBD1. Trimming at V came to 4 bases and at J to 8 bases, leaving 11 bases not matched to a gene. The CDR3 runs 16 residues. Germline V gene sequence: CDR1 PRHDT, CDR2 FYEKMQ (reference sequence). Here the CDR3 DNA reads TGTGCCAGCAGCTCACCGGGGGACAGAGACGATTCACCCCTCCACTTT. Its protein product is CASSSPGDRDDSPLHF. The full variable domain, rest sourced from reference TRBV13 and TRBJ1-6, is AAGVIQSPRHLIKEKRETATLKCYPIPRHDTVYWYQQGPGQDPQFLISFYEKMQSDKGSIPDRFSAQQFSDYHSELNMSSLELGDSALYFCASSSPGDRDDSPLHFGNGTRLTVT.

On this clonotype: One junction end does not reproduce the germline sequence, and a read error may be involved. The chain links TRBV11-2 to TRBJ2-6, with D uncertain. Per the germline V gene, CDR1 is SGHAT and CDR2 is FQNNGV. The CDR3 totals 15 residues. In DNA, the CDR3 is TGTGCCATCCAGCTGCCGCGCTCTGGGACCAACGTCCTGACTTTC. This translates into CAIQLPRSGTNVLTF.

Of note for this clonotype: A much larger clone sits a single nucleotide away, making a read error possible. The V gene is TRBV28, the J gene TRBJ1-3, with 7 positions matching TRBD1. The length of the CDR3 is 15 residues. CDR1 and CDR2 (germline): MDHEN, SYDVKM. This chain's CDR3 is CTSSLGGAVGNTIYF. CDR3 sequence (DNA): TGTACCAGCAGTTTAGGGGGCGCGGTAGGAAACACCATATATTTT.

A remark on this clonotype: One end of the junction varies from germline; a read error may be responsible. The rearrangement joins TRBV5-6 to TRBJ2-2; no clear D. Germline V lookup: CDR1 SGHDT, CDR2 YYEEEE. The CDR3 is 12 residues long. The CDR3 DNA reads TGTACCAGCAGCAAGACCGCTCGAGAGCTGTTATTT. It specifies CTSSKTARELLF.

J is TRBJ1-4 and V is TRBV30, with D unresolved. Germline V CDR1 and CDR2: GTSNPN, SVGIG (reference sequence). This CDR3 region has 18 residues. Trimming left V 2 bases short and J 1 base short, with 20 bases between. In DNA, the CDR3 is TGTGCCTGGAGTATACAGTTGGCATCCCGGGTAACTAATGAAAAACTGTTTTTT. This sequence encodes CAWSIQLASRVTNEKLFF.

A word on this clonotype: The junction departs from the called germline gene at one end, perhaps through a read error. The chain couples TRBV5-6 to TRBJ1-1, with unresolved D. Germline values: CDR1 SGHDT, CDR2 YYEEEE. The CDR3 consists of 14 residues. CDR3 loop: CGSRLTLRSTEAFF. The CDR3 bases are TGTGGCAGCAGGCTGACGCTCAGGAGCACTGAAGCTTTCTTT.